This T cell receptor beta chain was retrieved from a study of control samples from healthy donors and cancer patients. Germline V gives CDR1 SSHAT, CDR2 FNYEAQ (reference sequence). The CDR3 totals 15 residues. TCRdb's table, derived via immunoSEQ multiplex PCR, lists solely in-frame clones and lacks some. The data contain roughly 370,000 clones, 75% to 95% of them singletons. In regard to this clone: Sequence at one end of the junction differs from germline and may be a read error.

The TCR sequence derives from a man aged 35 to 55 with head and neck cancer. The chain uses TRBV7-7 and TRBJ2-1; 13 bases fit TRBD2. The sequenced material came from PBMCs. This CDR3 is CASSSGTSGTHEQFF. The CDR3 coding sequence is TGTGCTAGCAGTTCCGGGACTAGCGGGACCCATGAGCAGTTCTTC.